This T cell receptor (beta chain) was obtained from a study of blood T cell repertoires in COVID-19. Across the whole study: COVID-19 samples, acute and convalescent, were from the United States, Italy and Spain.

This clone was seen only once. Per the original methods: Reference gene primer amplification in the assay estimated nucleated cell counts. Here immunoSEQ multiplex PCR was the method, and the copy in TCRdb shows in-frame clones only, minus some. V and J calls and clone size are copied from that table; D and trimming were computed from the DNA. The sample records tens of thousands of clones, over 75% being singletons. This CDR3 is built from 13 residues. Germline V CDR1 and CDR2: MDHEN, SYDVKM. Trimming took off 6 bases at V and 0 bases at J, with 7 bases between the two ends. Material for sequencing was peripheral blood. This sequence joins TRBV28 and TRBJ2-3; D unresolved. The TCR was taken from a man older than 75 with active or convalescent COVID-19. CDR3 nucleotides: TGTGCCAGCAGCCCCCAAAGCACAGATACGCAGTATTTT. The encoded protein is CASSPQSTDTQYF.